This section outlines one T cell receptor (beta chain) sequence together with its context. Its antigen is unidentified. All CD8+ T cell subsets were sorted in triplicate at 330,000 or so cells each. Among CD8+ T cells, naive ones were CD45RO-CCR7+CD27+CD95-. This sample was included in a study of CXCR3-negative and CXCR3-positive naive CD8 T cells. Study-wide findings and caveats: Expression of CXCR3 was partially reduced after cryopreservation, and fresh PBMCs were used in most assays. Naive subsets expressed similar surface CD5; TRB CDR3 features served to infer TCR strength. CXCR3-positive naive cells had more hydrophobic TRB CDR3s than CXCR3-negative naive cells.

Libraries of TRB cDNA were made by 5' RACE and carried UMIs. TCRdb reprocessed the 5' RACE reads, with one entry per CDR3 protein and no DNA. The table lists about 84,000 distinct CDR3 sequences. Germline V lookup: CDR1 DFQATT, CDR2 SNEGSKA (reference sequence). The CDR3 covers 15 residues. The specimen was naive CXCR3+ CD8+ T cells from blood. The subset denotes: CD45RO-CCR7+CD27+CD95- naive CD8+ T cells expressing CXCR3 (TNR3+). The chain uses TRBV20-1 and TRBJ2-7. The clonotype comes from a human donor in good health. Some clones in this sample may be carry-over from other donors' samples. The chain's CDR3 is CSARDIASSSYEQYF.